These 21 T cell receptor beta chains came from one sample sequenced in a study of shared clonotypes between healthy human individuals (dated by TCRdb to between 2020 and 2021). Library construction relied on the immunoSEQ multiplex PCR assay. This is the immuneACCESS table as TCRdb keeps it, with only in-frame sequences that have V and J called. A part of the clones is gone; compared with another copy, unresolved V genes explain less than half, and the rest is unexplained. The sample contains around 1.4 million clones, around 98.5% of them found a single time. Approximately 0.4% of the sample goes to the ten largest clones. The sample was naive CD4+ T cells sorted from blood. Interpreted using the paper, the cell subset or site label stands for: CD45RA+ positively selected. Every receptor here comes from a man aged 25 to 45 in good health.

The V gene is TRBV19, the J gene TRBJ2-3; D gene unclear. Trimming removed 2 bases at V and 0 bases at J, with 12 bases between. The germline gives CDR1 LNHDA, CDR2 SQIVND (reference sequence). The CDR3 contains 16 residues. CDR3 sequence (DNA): TGTGCCAGTAGTATAACGTGGGCTACTAGCACAGATACGCAGTATTTT. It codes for CASSITWATSTDTQYF.

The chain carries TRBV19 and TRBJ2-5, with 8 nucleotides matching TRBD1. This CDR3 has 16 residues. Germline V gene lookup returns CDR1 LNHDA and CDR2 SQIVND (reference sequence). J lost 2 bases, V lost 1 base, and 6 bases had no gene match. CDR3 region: CASSIGGTGLQETQYF. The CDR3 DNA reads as TGTGCCAGTAGTATAGGGGGGACAGGACTTCAAGAGACCCAGTACTTC.

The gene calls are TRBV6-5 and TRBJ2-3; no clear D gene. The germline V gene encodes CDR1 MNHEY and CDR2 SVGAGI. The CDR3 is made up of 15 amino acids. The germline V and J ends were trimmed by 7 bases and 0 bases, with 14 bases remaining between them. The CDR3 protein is CASKKLITSTDTQYF. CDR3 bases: TGTGCCAGCAAAAAATTGATTACCAGCACAGATACGCAGTATTTT.

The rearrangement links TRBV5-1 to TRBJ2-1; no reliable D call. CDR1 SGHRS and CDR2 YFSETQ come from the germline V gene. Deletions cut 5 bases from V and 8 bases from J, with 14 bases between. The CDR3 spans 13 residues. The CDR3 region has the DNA TGCGCCAGCAGTCGAGGTAGAACAGATGAGCAGTTCTTC. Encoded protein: CASSRGRTDEQFF. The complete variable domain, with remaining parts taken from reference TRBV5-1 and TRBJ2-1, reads KAGVTQTPRYLIKTRGQQVTLSCSPISGHRSVSWYQQTPGQGLQFLFEYFSETQRNKGNFPGRFSGRQFSNSRSEMNVSTLELGDSALYLCASSRGRTDEQFFGPGTRLTVL.

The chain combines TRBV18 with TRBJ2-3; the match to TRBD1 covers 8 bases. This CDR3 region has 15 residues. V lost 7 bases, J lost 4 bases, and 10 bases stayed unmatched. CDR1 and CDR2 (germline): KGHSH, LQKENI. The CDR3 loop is CASFPGQAISDTQYF. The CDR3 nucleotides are TGTGCCAGCTTCCCGGGACAGGCGATATCAGATACGCAGTATTTT.

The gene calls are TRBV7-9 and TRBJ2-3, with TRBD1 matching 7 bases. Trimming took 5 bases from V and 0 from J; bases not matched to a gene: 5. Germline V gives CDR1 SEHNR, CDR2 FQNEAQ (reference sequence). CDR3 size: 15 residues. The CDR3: CASSIGTASTDTQYF. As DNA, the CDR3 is TGTGCCAGCAGCATCGGGACAGCGAGCACAGATACGCAGTATTTT.

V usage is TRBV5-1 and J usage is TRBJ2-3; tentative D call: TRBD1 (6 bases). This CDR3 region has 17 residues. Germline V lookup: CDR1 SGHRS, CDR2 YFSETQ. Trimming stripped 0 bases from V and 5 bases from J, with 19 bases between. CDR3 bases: TGCGCCAGCAGCTTGGAGCCTACAGGGCTGGATAAAGATACGCAGTATTTT. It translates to CASSLEPTGLDKDTQYF.

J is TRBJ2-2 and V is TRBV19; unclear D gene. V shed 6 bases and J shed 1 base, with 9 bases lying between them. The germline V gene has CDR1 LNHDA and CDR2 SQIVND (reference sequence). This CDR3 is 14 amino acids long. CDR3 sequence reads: CASRVVQNTGELFF. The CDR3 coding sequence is TGTGCCAGTAGAGTGGTGCAGAACACCGGGGAGCTGTTTTTT.

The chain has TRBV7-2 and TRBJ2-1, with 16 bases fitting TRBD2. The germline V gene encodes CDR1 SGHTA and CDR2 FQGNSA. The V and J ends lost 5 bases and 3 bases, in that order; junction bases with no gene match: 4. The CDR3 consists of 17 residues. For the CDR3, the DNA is TGTGCCAGCAGCCTGGGACTAGCGGGAGGGTTCTACAATGAGCAGTTCTTC. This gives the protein CASSLGLAGGFYNEQFF. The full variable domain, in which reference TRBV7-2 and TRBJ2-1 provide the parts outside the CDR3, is GAGVSQSPSNKVTEKGKDVELRCDPISGHTALYWYRQSLGQGLEFLIYFQGNSAPDKSGLPSDRFSAERTGGSVSTLTIQRTQQEDSAVYLCASSLGLAGGFYNEQFFGPGTRLTVL.

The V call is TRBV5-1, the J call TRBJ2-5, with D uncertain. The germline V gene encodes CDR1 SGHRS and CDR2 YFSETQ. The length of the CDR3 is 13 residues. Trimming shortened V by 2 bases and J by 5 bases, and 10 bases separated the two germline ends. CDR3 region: CASSLLLRETQYF. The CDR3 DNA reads TGCGCCAGCAGCTTACTTCTTAGGGAGACCCAGTACTTC.

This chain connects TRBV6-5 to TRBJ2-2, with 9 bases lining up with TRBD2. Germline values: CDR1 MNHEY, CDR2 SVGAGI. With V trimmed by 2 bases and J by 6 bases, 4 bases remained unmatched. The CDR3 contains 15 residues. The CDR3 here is CASSYVGLASGELFF. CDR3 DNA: TGTGCCAGCAGTTACGTGGGACTAGCATCCGGGGAGCTGTTTTTT.

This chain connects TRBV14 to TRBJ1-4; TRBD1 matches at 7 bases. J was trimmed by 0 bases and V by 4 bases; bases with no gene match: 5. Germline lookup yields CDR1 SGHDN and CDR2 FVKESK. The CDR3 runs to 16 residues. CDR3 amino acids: CASSLGGTATNEKLFF. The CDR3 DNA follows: TGTGCCAGCAGCCTCGGAGGGACAGCAACTAATGAAAAACTGTTTTTT.

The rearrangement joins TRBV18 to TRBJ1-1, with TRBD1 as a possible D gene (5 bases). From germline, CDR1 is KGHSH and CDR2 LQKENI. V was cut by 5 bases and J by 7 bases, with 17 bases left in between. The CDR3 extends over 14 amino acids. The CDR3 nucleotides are TGTGCCAGCTCATCTGTCGTAATGGGGGATGAAGCTTTCTTT. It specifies CASSSVVMGDEAFF. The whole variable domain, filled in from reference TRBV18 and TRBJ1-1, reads NAGVMQNPRHLVRRRGQEARLRCSPMKGHSHVYWYRQLPEEGLKFMVYLQKENIIDESGMPKERFSAEFPKEGPSILRIQQVVRGDSAAYFCASSSVVMGDEAFFGQGTRLTVV.

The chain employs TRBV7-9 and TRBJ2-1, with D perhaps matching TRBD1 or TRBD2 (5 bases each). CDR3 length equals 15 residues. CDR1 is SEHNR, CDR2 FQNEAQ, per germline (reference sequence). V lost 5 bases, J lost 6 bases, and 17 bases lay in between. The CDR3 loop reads CASSLSGPITNEQFF. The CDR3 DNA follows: TGTGCCAGCAGCCTGTCGGGACCTATAACCAATGAGCAGTTCTTC.

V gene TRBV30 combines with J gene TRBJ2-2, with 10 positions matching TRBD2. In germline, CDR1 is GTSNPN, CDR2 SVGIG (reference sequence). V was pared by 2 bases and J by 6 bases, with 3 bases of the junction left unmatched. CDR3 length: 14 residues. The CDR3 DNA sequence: TGTGCCTGGAGTCATCTAGCGGGAGCCGGGGAGCTGTTTTTT. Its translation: CAWSHLAGAGELFF.

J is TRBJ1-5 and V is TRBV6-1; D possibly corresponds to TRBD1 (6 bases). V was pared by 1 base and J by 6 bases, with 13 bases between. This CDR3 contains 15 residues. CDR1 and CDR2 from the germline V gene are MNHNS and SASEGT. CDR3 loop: CASSEVRGFSQPQHF. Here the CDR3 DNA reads TGTGCCAGCAGTGAAGTAAGGGGGTTTAGTCAGCCCCAGCATTTT.

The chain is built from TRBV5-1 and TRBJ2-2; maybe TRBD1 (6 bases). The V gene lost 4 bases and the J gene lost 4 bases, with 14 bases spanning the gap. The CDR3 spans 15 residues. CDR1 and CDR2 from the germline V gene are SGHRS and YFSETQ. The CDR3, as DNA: TGCGCCAGCAGCAAGTCGGACAGAAGCACCGGGGAGCTGTTTTTT. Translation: CASSKSDRSTGELFF.

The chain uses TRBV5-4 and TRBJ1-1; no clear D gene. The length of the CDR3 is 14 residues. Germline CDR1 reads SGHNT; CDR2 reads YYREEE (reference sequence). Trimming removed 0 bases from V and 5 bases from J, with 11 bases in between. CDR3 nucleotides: TGTGCCAGCAGCTTGGTGTCGAAAGATACTGAAGCTTTCTTT. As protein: CASSLVSKDTEAFF.

CDR3 coding DNA: TGTGCCAGTAGCCAGACAGGGGTGGGGGCCAACGTCCTGACTTTC. Its translation: CASSQTGVGANVLTF. The rearrangement links TRBV19 to TRBJ2-6, with TRBD1 identical over 8 bases. Germline loops: CDR1 LNHDA, CDR2 SQIVND (reference sequence). Germline trimming cut 6 bases from V and 4 bases from J; bases unmatched to any gene: 5. The CDR3 loop spans 15 amino acids. The full variable domain, its missing parts supplied by reference TRBV19 and TRBJ2-6, is DGGITQSPKYLFRKEGQNVTLSCEQNLNHDAMYWYRQDPGQGLRLIYYSQIVNDFQKGDIAEGYSVSREKKESFPLTVTSAQKNPTAFYLCASSQTGVGANVLTFGAGSRLTVL.

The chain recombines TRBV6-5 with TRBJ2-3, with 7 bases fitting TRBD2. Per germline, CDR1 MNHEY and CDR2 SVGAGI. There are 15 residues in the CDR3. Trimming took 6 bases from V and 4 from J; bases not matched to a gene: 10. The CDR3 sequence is CASRPRTRGPDTQYF. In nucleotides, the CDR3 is TGTGCCAGCAGACCAAGGACTAGGGGACCAGATACGCAGTATTTT.

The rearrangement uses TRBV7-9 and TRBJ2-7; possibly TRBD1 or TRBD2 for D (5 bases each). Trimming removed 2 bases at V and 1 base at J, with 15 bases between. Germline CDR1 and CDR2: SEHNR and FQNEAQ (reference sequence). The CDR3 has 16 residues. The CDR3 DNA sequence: TGTGCCAGCAGCTTAAGGGACGTAACTCCGTCCTACGAGCAGTACTTC. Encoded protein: CASSLRDVTPSYEQYF.